The 23 T cell receptor beta chains below come from one sample, sequenced in a study of CD8+ T cells in alopecia areata. The treatment is: oral pan-JAK inhibitor, 5-10 mg twice daily. After isolation, RNA underwent reverse transcription to generate cDNA as the sequencing template. Assay used: immunoSEQ multiplex PCR; TCRdb lists only in-frame clones, some missing. The table records about 250,000 clones, 50% to 75% of them present only once. The sequenced sample was CD4+ T cells sorted from blood, obtained at approximately week 51, from a patient treated with tofacitinib. These receptors originate from a human donor with alopecia areata.

CDR3 bases: TGTGCCTGGAGACCTAGGCACACTGAAGCTTTCTTT. Amino acid sequence: CAWRPRHTEAFF. The chain is built from TRBV30 and TRBJ1-1, with D uncertain. Germline V CDR1 and CDR2: GTSNPN, SVGIG (reference sequence). Trimming left V 3 bases short and J 3 bases short, with 8 bases between. CDR3 length equals 12 residues.

The chain links TRBV7-9 to TRBJ2-7, with D unresolved. The CDR3 totals 12 residues. Trimming shortened V by 2 bases and J by 3 bases, and 5 bases separated the two germline ends. Germline V gives CDR1 SEHNR, CDR2 FQNEAQ (reference sequence). In DNA, the CDR3 is TGTGCCAGCAGCTTAAGTGACTACGAGCAGTACTTC. Translating gives CASSLSDYEQYF.

The J gene is TRBJ2-7, the V gene TRBV7-2; 10 bases align to TRBD2. The CDR3 totals 14 residues. The germline CDR1 and CDR2 sequences are SGHTA and FQGNSA. The trim removed 5 bases at V and 4 bases at J, leaving 5 bases unmatched. The DNA of the CDR3 is TGTGCCAGCAGCACTCAGCGGGGGGGTTACGAGCAGTACTTC. Protein product: CASSTQRGGYEQYF.

This chain links TRBV5-1 with TRBJ2-5; the match to TRBD2 covers 7 bases. The CDR3 is made up of 14 amino acids. From germline, CDR1 is SGHRS and CDR2 YFSETQ. J was trimmed by 8 bases and V by 3 bases; bases with no gene match: 10. CDR3 amino acids: CASSSGLGDSTQYF. In DNA form, the CDR3 reads TGCGCCAGCAGCTCCGGACTAGGCGACTCTACCCAGTACTTC. Looking up the rest from reference TRBV5-1 and TRBJ2-5 gives the full variable domain: KAGVTQTPRYLIKTRGQQVTLSCSPISGHRSVSWYQQTPGQGLQFLFEYFSETQRNKGNFPGRFSGRQFSNSRSEMNVSTLELGDSALYLCASSSGLGDSTQYFGPGTRLLVL.

This clone appeared a single time. The CDR3 region is CASSFSGTGAGDTQYF. CDR3 nucleotides: TGTGCCAGCAGCTTCTCCGGGACAGGGGCTGGGGATACGCAGTATTTT. J is TRBJ2-3 and V is TRBV7-2; the match to TRBD1 covers 10 bases. The germline gives CDR1 SGHTA, CDR2 FQGNSA. The CDR3 totals 16 residues. The trim removed 3 bases at V and 6 bases at J, leaving 9 bases unmatched.

This clone was recorded once. The V call is TRBV10-3, the J call TRBJ2-5; D gene ambiguous. The V end lost 1 base, the J end lost 1 base, and 1 base lay between the germline ends. CDR3 size: 12 residues. The germline CDR1 and CDR2 sequences are ENHRY and SYGVKD. CDR3 residues: CAISEFQETQYF. The CDR3 DNA follows: TGTGCCATCAGTGAGTTCCAAGAGACCCAGTACTTC.

The V call is TRBV19, the J call TRBJ2-7, with D maybe TRBD1 (5 bases). The CDR3 runs to 14 residues. V gave up 3 bases and J gave up 6 bases, with 15 bases separating them. Germline V gene sequence: CDR1 LNHDA, CDR2 SQIVND (reference sequence). The CDR3 DNA sequence: TGTGCCAGTAGTATCTTCCCAGGGCAGGGCGAGCAGTACTTC. Its protein product is CASSIFPGQGEQYF.

The V gene is TRBV2, the J gene TRBJ2-3; 10 bases fit TRBD2. Trimming removed 6 bases from V and 0 bases from J; junction bases left unmatched: 12. The CDR3 sequence is 18 residues long. CDR1 and CDR2 (germline): SNHLY, FYNNEI. The DNA of the CDR3 is TGTGCCAGCAGCCTATCTAGCGGGGGACCCACTAGCACAGATACGCAGTATTTT. Protein: CASSLSSGGPTSTDTQYF.

This rearrangement joins TRBV29-1 to TRBJ1-2; D perhaps matches TRBD1 (6 bases). The germline V gene encodes CDR1 SQVTM and CDR2 ANQGSEA. The ends were cut back, 2 bases at V and 4 bases at J, with 11 bases in the middle. This CDR3 region has 13 residues. CDR3: CSVEYQGGYGYTF. The CDR3 DNA reads as TGCAGCGTTGAATATCAAGGGGGCTATGGCTACACCTTC.

The rearrangement links TRBV5-6 to TRBJ2-7; 8 nucleotides match TRBD1. The CDR3 loop spans 14 amino acids. Trimming cost V 4 bases and J 5 bases; bases outside gene matches: 8. CDR1 and CDR2 from the germline V gene are SGHDT and YYEEEE. The DNA of the CDR3 is TGTGCCAGCAGCCTGGACAGGGTCAACCACGAGCAGTACTTC. As protein: CASSLDRVNHEQYF.

This clone turned up a few times. V and J are TRBV29-1 and TRBJ2-3; D might be TRBD2 (7 bases). Trimming stripped 2 bases from V and 3 bases from J, with 21 bases between. This CDR3 has 17 residues. Germline CDR1 is SQVTM and CDR2 is ANQGSEA. The CDR3 loop reads CSVEFLAGGRRTDTQYF. The CDR3 bases are TGCAGCGTTGAATTCCTCGCCGGGGGGCGGCGGACAGATACGCAGTATTTT.

This clone was seen only a few times. The chain recombines TRBV7-2 with TRBJ1-2, with TRBD1 identical over 7 bases. Per germline, CDR1 SGHTA and CDR2 FQGNSA. Trimming at V came to 5 bases and at J to 4 bases, leaving 4 bases not matched to a gene. This CDR3 comprises 13 residues. CDR3 sequence: CASSQGQIYGYTF. In DNA, the CDR3 is TGTGCCAGCAGCCAGGGACAGATCTATGGCTACACCTTC.

A few counts support this clone. This chain joins TRBV2 and TRBJ1-5; D unclear. The CDR3 totals 14 residues. Germline V CDR1 and CDR2: SNHLY, FYNNEI. The V gene lost 5 bases and the J gene lost 3 bases, with 11 bases spanning the gap. In nucleotides, the CDR3 is TGTGCCAGCAGTCATCCGGGAAACAATCAGCCCCAGCATTTT. Its protein is CASSHPGNNQPQHF.

This clone was counted a few times. The chain carries TRBV5-1 and TRBJ2-5; D is unclear. Trimming stripped 1 base from V and 2 bases from J, with 12 bases between. The CDR3 is 15 residues long. Germline V lookup: CDR1 SGHRS, CDR2 YFSETQ. CDR3 coding DNA: TGCGCCAGCAGCTTGCGGGCAGGCACTCAAGAGACCCAGTACTTC. Its translation: CASSLRAGTQETQYF.

The chain couples TRBV7-3 to TRBJ2-5; D unresolved. CDR1 and CDR2 from the germline V gene are SGHTA and FQGTGA. The CDR3 sequence is 13 residues long. V was pared by 2 bases and J by 5 bases, with 9 bases between. CDR3 amino acids: CASSLYGRETQYF. CDR3 sequence (DNA): TGTGCCAGCAGCTTATATGGGCGGGAGACCCAGTACTTC.

The chain carries TRBV9 and TRBJ2-1, with TRBD2 matching over 9 bases. With 4 bases clipped from V and 4 bases from J, the junction kept 9 bases outside the gene matches. Germline CDR1 is SGDLS and CDR2 is YYNGEE. This CDR3 has 16 residues. CDR3 protein: CASSSKRGELYNEQFF. In DNA, the CDR3 is TGTGCCAGCAGCTCAAAGCGGGGGGAATTGTACAATGAGCAGTTCTTC. Full variable domain (remainder filled in from reference TRBV9 and TRBJ2-1): DSGVTQTPKHLITATGQRVTLRCSPRSGDLSVYWYQQSLDQGLQFLIQYYNGEERAKGNILERFSAQQFPDLHSELNLSSLELGDSALYFCASSSKRGELYNEQFFGPGTRLTVL.

A few counts support this clone. The CDR3 loop reads CASSYRGTSWDTQYF. The DNA of the CDR3 is TGTGCCAGCAGTTACCGGGGGACTAGCTGGGATACGCAGTATTTT. V gene TRBV6-5 combines with J gene TRBJ2-3; TRBD2 matches at 9 bases. Germline V gives CDR1 MNHEY, CDR2 SVGAGI. V was pared by 2 bases and J by 6 bases, with 6 bases of the junction left unmatched. CDR3 size: 15 residues.

This rearrangement joins TRBV7-6 to TRBJ2-5; D is possibly TRBD2 (7 bases). Germline V gene lookup returns CDR1 SGHVS and CDR2 FNYEAQ. V was pared by 5 bases and J by 5 bases, with 18 bases between. CDR3 length: 15 residues. CDR3 nucleotide sequence: TGTGCCAGCAGCCGAGGGGGGGCTACGGAGGAGACCCAGTACTTC. Its protein product is CASSRGGATEETQYF.

This sequence joins TRBV6-5 and TRBJ1-2; weak D call: TRBD1 (6 bases). CDR3 length: 12 residues. The germline V and J ends were trimmed by 8 bases and 2 bases, with 9 bases remaining between them. Germline values: CDR1 MNHEY, CDR2 SVGAGI. In DNA form, the CDR3 reads TGTGCCAGCCATACAGGGAACTATGGCTACACCTTC. Encoded protein: CASHTGNYGYTF.

The rearrangement joins TRBV6-6 to TRBJ1-5, with 7 bases that match TRBD1. V was pared by 6 bases and J by 0 bases, with 2 bases of the junction left unmatched. The CDR3 covers 14 residues. The V gene's germline CDR1 is MNHNY and CDR2 SVGAGI (reference sequence). CDR3 sequence (DNA): TGTGCCAGCAGGGGACAGAATAGCAATCAGCCCCAGCATTTT. This translates into CASRGQNSNQPQHF.

This clone was detected a few times. The rearrangement uses TRBV7-2 and TRBJ1-3; D is ambiguous. The CDR3 consists of 18 residues. V dropped 1 base and J dropped 1 base, with 17 bases sitting between them. CDR1 and CDR2 (germline): SGHTA, FQGNSA. This CDR3 is CASSLGPYRVGSGNTIYF. In DNA form, the CDR3 reads TGTGCCAGCAGCTTAGGGCCCTACCGGGTAGGGTCTGGAAACACCATATATTTT.

This sequence joins TRBV6-5 and TRBJ1-1, with D possibly TRBD1 on 5 matching bases. The CDR3 contains 15 residues. Germline lookup yields CDR1 MNHEY and CDR2 SVGAGI. V was cut by 2 bases and J by 0 bases, with 10 bases left in between. In DNA, the CDR3 is TGTGCCAGCAGTTACGGGGTGGGGGTGAACACTGAAGCTTTCTTT. Translation: CASSYGVGVNTEAFF.

The CDR3: CASSYGHDANIQYF. The CDR3 nucleotides read TGTGCCAGCAGTTACGGACACGACGCGAACATTCAGTACTTC. This sequence joins TRBV6-5 and TRBJ2-4; tentatively, D is TRBD1 (5 bases). Germline assignment: CDR1 MNHEY and CDR2 SVGAGI. Trimming shortened V by 2 bases and J by 7 bases, and 12 bases separated the two germline ends. The CDR3 totals 14 residues.